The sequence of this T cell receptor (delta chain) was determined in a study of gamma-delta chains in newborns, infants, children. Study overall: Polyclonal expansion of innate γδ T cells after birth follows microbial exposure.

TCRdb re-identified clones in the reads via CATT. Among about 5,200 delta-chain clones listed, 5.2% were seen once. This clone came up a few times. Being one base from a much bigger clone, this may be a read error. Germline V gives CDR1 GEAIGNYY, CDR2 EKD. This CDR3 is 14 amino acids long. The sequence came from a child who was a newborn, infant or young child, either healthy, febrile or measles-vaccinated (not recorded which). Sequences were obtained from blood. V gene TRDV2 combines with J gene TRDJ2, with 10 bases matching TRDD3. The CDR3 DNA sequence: TGTGCCAGTGACATACTGGGGGATACAGCACAACTCTTCTTT. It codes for CASDILGDTAQLFF.